Listed below are T cell receptor beta chains from one sample, sequenced in a study of vaccination and CD4 T cells after COVID-19. For these receptors, no antigen is known. TCRdb re-called the PCR reads through MiXCR, storing one row per CDR3 protein. The profile covers some 24,000 distinct CDR3 sequences, with around 40% appearing a single time and around 4.4% taken by the ten largest. The material was CD4+ T cells from blood, cultured in vitro, obtained about 7 months after SARS-CoV-2 vaccination. These receptors all stem from a human donor who had recovered from COVID-19. Both conserved end residues are part of each CDR3. The D gene is left open where the match is weak. Clone size is not always given. Where it is, it says once, few, many or a class for expanded clones.

D,V,size,length,J,DNA,CDR3
.,TRBV20-1,.,14,TRBJ2-5,TGCAGTGCTAGAGATAGAGGTCTGCAAGAGACCCAGTACTTC,CSARDRGLQETQYF
.,TRBV15,.,15,TRBJ1-2,TGTGCCACCAGCAGAGGTCTGGCCCGAGGCTATGGCTACACCTTC,CATSRGLARGYGYTF
TRBD2,TRBV5-4,.,17,TRBJ2-1,TGTGCCAGCAGCTCGGCCGTGGGGTCTAGCGGGAGCAATGAGCAGTTCTTC,CASSSAVGSSGSNEQFF
.,TRBV27,once,17,TRBJ2-3,TGTGCCAGCCGACGGGAGTTACGACCCGGGCGCTCAGATACGCAGTATTTT,CASRRELRPGRSDTQYF
TRBD2,TRBV4-3,.,16,TRBJ2-2,TGCGCCAGCAGCCAAGAGGCTAGCGGCCCCACCGGGGAGCTGTTTTTT,CASSQEASGPTGELFF
.,TRBV4-1,.,14,TRBJ1-2,TGCGCCAGCAGCCAAGGGGCGCGAGGATTTGGCTACACCTTC,CASSQGARGFGYTF
TRBD1,TRBV28,few,16,TRBJ2-5,TGTGCCAGCAGAACGACGGGGACAGGGGGCGGAGAGACCCAGTACTTC,CASRTTGTGGGETQYF
.,TRBV7-2,.,13,TRBJ2-2,TGTGCCAGCATCCCAGCGAACACCGGGGAGCTGTTTTTT,CASIPANTGELFF
.,TRBV28,.,14,TRBJ1-5,TGTGCCAGCAGTCCCCATGAGGGATATCAGCCCCAGCATTTT,CASSPHEGYQPQHF
.,TRBV10-3,.,13,TRBJ2-5,TGTGCCATCAGTGAGGTCAGAGGGGAGACCCAGTACTTC,CAISEVRGETQYF
TRBD2,TRBV7-2,.,15,TRBJ2-5,TGTGCCAGCAGCTGGACTAGCGGAGGGGAAGAGACCCAGTACTTC,CASSWTSGGEETQYF
TRBD1,TRBV27,few,15,TRBJ1-5,TGTGCCAGCAGTCCGGACAGGTCAAGCAATCAGCCCCAGCATTTT,CASSPDRSSNQPQHF
.,TRBV4-1,few,14,TRBJ1-6,TGCGCCAGCAGCATTCGGAGGGGGAATTCACCCCTCCACTTT,CASSIRRGNSPLHF
.,TRBV6-1,.,13,TRBJ1-6,TGTGCCAGCAGCGCGGGCCTGGGGGGACCCCTCCACTTT,CASSAGLGGPLHF
TRBD2,TRBV20-1,.,13,TRBJ2-3,TGCAGTGTCGCGGGAGAAGGCACAGATACGCAGTATTTT,CSVAGEGTDTQYF
TRBD1,TRBV19,few,12,TRBJ1-2,TGTGCCAGCCAAGGACAGGGCTATGGCTACACCTTC,CASQGQGYGYTF
.,TRBV28,.,14,TRBJ1-2,TGTGCCAGCAGTTTGGGGGCTCATAGCTGTGGCTACACCTTC,CASSLGAHSCGYTF
.,TRBV2,few,12,TRBJ1-2,TGTGCCAGCAGTCCAAATAACTATGGCTACACCTTC,CASSPNNYGYTF
.,TRBV6-1,.,14,TRBJ1-1,TGTGCCAGCAAACAAGGGGGGGGGGGCACTGAAGCTTTCTTT,CASKQGGGGTEAFF
TRBD1,TRBV6-1,.,14,TRBJ1-2,TGTGCCAGCAGTGCAGAGACAGGGTTGAATGGCTACACCTTC,CASSAETGLNGYTF
TRBD2,TRBV7-9,.,14,TRBJ2-7,TGTGCCAGCGGGGAGCGGGAGAGCTCCTACGAGCAGTACTTC,CASGERESSYEQYF
.,TRBV19,few,15,TRBJ1-5,TGTGCCAGTAGTCTCACCTGGGGGGCTGATCAGCCCCAGCATTTT,CASSLTWGADQPQHF
.,TRBV6-2/TRBV6-3,once,14,TRBJ1-5,TGTGCCAGCAGTTCAGAATCCCGGGGTCGGCCCCAGCATTTT,CASSSESRGRPQHF
TRBD2,TRBV7-2,few,14,TRBJ2-7,TGTGCCAGCAGCCTAGCGGGAACCGACCACGAGCAGTACTTC,CASSLAGTDHEQYF
.,TRBV19,.,14,TRBJ1-1,TGTGCCAGTAGATCATGGGCAGGGAACACTGAAGCTTTCTTT,CASRSWAGNTEAFF
.,TRBV20-1,few,14,TRBJ2-3,TGCAGTGCTAGCGGCGGAAAAATCAGAGATACGCAGTATTTT,CSASGGKIRDTQYF
.,TRBV6-1,few,15,TRBJ1-6,TGTGCCAGCAGCCCCGGGGGCTACAATAATTCACCCCTCCACTTT,CASSPGGYNNSPLHF
TRBD2,TRBV19,.,15,TRBJ2-5,TGTGCCAGTGGACGGACTAGCGGGGCACAAGAGACCCAGTACTTC,CASGRTSGAQETQYF
TRBD1,TRBV20-1,few,14,TRBJ2-1,TGCAGTGCACATGGATGGGGACAGGGAAATGAGCAGTTCTTC,CSAHGWGQGNEQFF
.,TRBV4-3,.,18,TRBJ1-2,TGCGCCAGCAGCCATTCCCCGGGGGCGGTTTTGGTTGGATATGGCTACACCTTC,CASSHSPGAVLVGYGYTF
.,TRBV6-5,.,15,TRBJ2-5,TGTGCCAGCAGTTCGACAGGTCCCCGGGTGGAGACCCAGTACTTC,CASSSTGPRVETQYF
TRBD1,TRBV10-1,.,16,TRBJ1-2,TGCGCCAGCAGTGGATACTCCGGGACAGGGGGCCGTAGCTACACCTTC,CASSGYSGTGGRSYTF
.,TRBV24-1,.,17,TRBJ1-5,TGTGCCACCAGTGACTCAGGTCGGGGGCCTGAGTATCAGCCCCAGCATTTT,CATSDSGRGPEYQPQHF
.,TRBV5-8,.,12,TRBJ2-1,TGTGCCAGCAGCTTGGACGGAAATGAGCAGTTCTTC,CASSLDGNEQFF
TRBD2,TRBV6-1,.,15,TRBJ2-7,TGTGCCAGCAGATTGACTAGCGGGTCCTCCTACGAGCAGTACTTC,CASRLTSGSSYEQYF
.,TRBV7-2,.,14,TRBJ2-2,TGTGCCAGCAGCTTACAGGGGCGCACCGGGGAGCTGTTTTTT,CASSLQGRTGELFF
.,TRBV6-1,.,12,TRBJ2-5,TGTGCCAGCTCACGCATACAGGAGACCCAGTACTTC,CASSRIQETQYF
.,TRBV15,.,16,TRBJ2-5,TGTGCCACCAGGAGCTTTCGTACGGGGACCCCGGAGACCCAGTACTTC,CATRSFRTGTPETQYF
.,TRBV6-1,few,13,TRBJ2-7,TGTGCCAGCAGTGAGAACTCTCCCTACGAGCAGTACTTC,CASSENSPYEQYF
.,TRBV4-1,.,16,TRBJ2-7,TGCGCCAGCAGCCAGGGGGGCGGAGTGGCCAACTACGAGCAGTACTTC,CASSQGGGVANYEQYF
.,TRBV20-1,few,10,TRBJ2-5,TGCAGTGCTAGGAGAGAGACCCAGTACTTC,CSARRETQYF
TRBD1,TRBV27,.,15,TRBJ1-6,TGTGCCAGCAGTTCACTTGGGACAGGGAATTCACCCCTCCACTTT,CASSSLGTGNSPLHF
TRBD2,TRBV7-6,.,16,TRBJ2-7,TGTGCCAGCAGCGGAGAGACTAGCGGGAGCTTCTACGAGCAGTACTTC,CASSGETSGSFYEQYF
TRBD1,TRBV10-1,.,13,TRBJ2-3,TGCGCCAGCAGTAAACAGGGGCCAGATACGCAGTATTTT,CASSKQGPDTQYF
TRBD2,TRBV5-1,.,16,TRBJ2-5,TGCGCCAGCAGCCCGGGACTAGCGGGAGGGGAAGAGACCCAGTACTTC,CASSPGLAGGEETQYF
TRBD2,TRBV11-2,few,16,TRBJ2-7,TGTGCCAGCAGCTGGGGGTGGGGCGGGAGGTCCTACGAGCAGTACTTC,CASSWGWGGRSYEQYF
TRBD2,TRBV6-1,.,13,TRBJ2-7,TGTGCCAGCAGCCCAAGCGGGAGCTACGAGCAGTACTTC,CASSPSGSYEQYF
.,TRBV10-1,.,14,TRBJ2-5,TGCGCCAGCAGTTCTACGAGCCCATCGGAGACCCAGTACTTC,CASSSTSPSETQYF